The rows below give T cell receptor beta chains drawn from one sample of a study of blood T cells in healthy people across ages. TCRdb independently ran MiXCR on the 5' RACE reads; one entry per CDR3 protein. Found here are around 500,000 distinct CDR3 sequences, roughly 48% of them singletons; the top ten hold about 26%. Sample: blood. These receptors all come from a man of 80 years or more in good health. Both conserved end residues are part of each CDR3. D genes are given only for firm matches. Part of the rows lack a size; the others show once, few, many or a class for expanded clones.

j_call v_call clone_size d_call cdr3_aa cdr3_nt
TRBJ2-3 TRBV6-5 . . CASSPPGPTDTQYF TGTGCCAGCAGTCCTCCGGGGCCCACAGATACGCAGTATTTT
TRBJ2-5 TRBV10-3 . . CAISESGSINEQYF TGTGCCATCAGTGAGTCAGGGTCAATCAATGAGCAGTACTTC
TRBJ2-7 TRBV7-8 . . CASSLSLGEQYF TGTGCCAGCAGCTTATCACTTGGCGAGCAGTACTTC
TRBJ2-1 TRBV6-2/TRBV6-3 . TRBD2 CASSYSGGRAAYNEQFF TGTGCCAGCAGTTACTCGGGGGGGAGGGCTGCCTACAATGAGCAGTTCTTC
TRBJ1-1 TRBV29-1 . . CSGGLSGYTEAFF TGCAGCGGTGGACTGTCAGGGTACACTGAAGCTTTCTTT
TRBJ2-6 TRBV29-1 . . CSAYISGANVLTF TGCAGCGCTTATATCTCTGGGGCCAACGTCCTGACTTTC
TRBJ2-2 TRBV2 . . CASTSRYTGELFF TGTGCCAGCACGTCTCGGTACACCGGGGAGCTGTTTTTT
TRBJ2-1 TRBV7-2 few TRBD2 CASSLALASEQFF TGTGCCAGCAGCTTAGCACTAGCGAGTGAGCAGTTCTTC
TRBJ1-4 TRBV4-2 . TRBD1 CASSQRTGRGEKLFF TGTGCCAGCAGCCAACGGACAGGGCGGGGGGAAAAACTGTTTTTT
TRBJ2-7 TRBV28 few . CASSSGGSENYEQYF TGTGCCAGCAGTTCTGGCGGGTCTGAGAACTACGAGCAGTACTTC
TRBJ2-5 TRBV14 few . CASSQVGGPYQETQYF TGTGCCAGCAGCCAAGTTGGTGGACCGTACCAAGAGACCCAGTACTTC
TRBJ2-4 TRBV7-3 . TRBD1 CASSLSGGRKNIQYF TGTGCCAGCAGCTTATCAGGGGGCAGAAAAAACATTCAGTACTTC
TRBJ2-4 TRBV7-3 few TRBD2 CASSLTGGGAKNIQYF TGTGCCAGCAGCTTAACTGGCGGGGGGGCCAAAAACATTCAGTACTTC
TRBJ2-3 TRBV7-9 few TRBD1 CASSIRQGWPTDTQYF TGTGCCAGCAGCATCCGACAGGGATGGCCCACAGATACGCAGTATTTT